This T cell receptor (beta chain) appears in the sequencing data of a study of shared clonotypes between healthy human individuals. In the study overall: There were three CD4 naive, three CD4 memory, two CD8 naive and one CD8 memory plates per donor. Study-wide findings and caveats: Between several donors, naive CD4 clonotypes were shared at a level of about 5%. A generally larger estimated richness was seen in naive subsets than in memory subsets.

As concerns this clone: What it binds is unknown.

Measured with immunoSEQ multiplex PCR; TCRdb has only the in-frame clones, and not every one. The sample has more than 550,000 clones, about 91% seen once. CD45RO-negative cells were positively selected for CCR7, leaving out terminally differentiated effector memory CD45RA+ cells. The donors, healthy adults who were HIV-negative, had experienced no recent acute infections or vaccinations. CDR3 length equals 17 residues. The germline V gene has CDR1 MNHNS and CDR2 SASEGT. Trimming at V came to 0 bases and at J to 5 bases, leaving 4 bases not matched to a gene. The TCR originated in a man aged 30 to 39 in good health. The chain links TRBV6-1 to TRBJ2-1; 13 nucleotides agree with TRBD2. Sequenced sample: naive CD8+ T cells sorted from blood. DNA for the CDR3: TGTGCCAGCAGTGAAGCGATACTAGCGGGAGGGGACAATGAGCAGTTCTTC. Amino acid sequence: CASSEAILAGGDNEQFF.